What follows are 31 T cell receptor beta chains derived from one specimen sequenced in a study of control samples from healthy donors and cancer patients. The table came from immunoSEQ multiplex PCR; TCRdb's copy has only in-frame clones and leaves some out. The data contain under 110,000 clones, roughly 89% of them singletons. The material sequenced was blood. Receptors were obtained from a man aged 25 to 40 in good health.

V is TRBV5-6 and J is TRBJ1-3; tentative D call: TRBD1 (6 bases). From germline, CDR1 is SGHDT and CDR2 YYEEEE. V lost 0 bases, J lost 4 bases, and 8 bases lay in between. The CDR3 sequence is 14 residues long. The CDR3 is CASSLAGTGNTIYF. CDR3 in DNA: TGTGCCAGCAGCTTGGCGGGGACAGGAAACACCATATATTTT.

The V gene is TRBV6-5, the J gene TRBJ1-1; D gene uncertain. V was trimmed by 0 bases and J by 2 bases, leaving 10 bases between them. Germline V lookup: CDR1 MNHEY, CDR2 SVGAGI. This CDR3 spans 15 amino acids. CDR3 nucleotide sequence: TGTGCCAGCAGTTACTCGCCAATTTCCAACACTGAAGCTTTCTTT. Its translation is CASSYSPISNTEAFF.

The rearrangement joins TRBV9 to TRBJ2-2; D is tentatively TRBD1 or TRBD2 (5 bases each). This CDR3 has 14 residues. V was trimmed by 2 bases and J by 3 bases, leaving 8 bases between them. CDR1 and CDR2 from the germline V gene are SGDLS and YYNGEE. CDR3 in amino acids: CASSVRGDTGELFF. CDR3 DNA sequence: TGTGCCAGCAGCGTCAGAGGGGACACCGGGGAGCTGTTTTTT.

The CDR3 sequence: CASSQGPGLAVTDTQYF. DNA of the CDR3: TGCGCCAGCAGCCAAGGTCCGGGACTAGCGGTCACAGATACGCAGTATTTT. This chain uses TRBV4-3 with TRBJ2-3; 11 bases are a match to TRBD2. Germline values: CDR1 LGHNA, CDR2 YSLEER. J lost 2 bases, V lost 1 base, and 5 bases had no gene match. The CDR3 sequence is 17 residues long.

The gene calls are TRBV7-9 and TRBJ2-1; 7 bases line up with TRBD2. Germline V gives CDR1 SEHNR, CDR2 FQNEAQ (reference sequence). The J segment lost 4 bases and the V segment lost 4 bases, leaving 13 bases of the junction unmatched. The length of the CDR3 is 17 residues. CDR3 protein: CASSSKPLAAQYNEQFF. In DNA form, the CDR3 reads TGTGCCAGCAGCTCCAAACCCCTAGCGGCCCAATACAATGAGCAGTTCTTC.

This clone was counted between two and nine times. V is TRBV4-3 and J is TRBJ1-5; D may be TRBD1 (5 bases). Trimming took 0 bases from V and 11 from J, leaving 17 bases between them. There are 15 residues in the CDR3. CDR1 and CDR2 (germline): LGHNA, YSLEER. The CDR3 DNA sequence: TGCGCCAGCAGCCAAGATAACGGGGGTGGAAGGACCCAGCATTTT. Its translation is CASSQDNGGGRTQHF.

The chain carries TRBV6-5 and TRBJ2-5; 8 bases match TRBD2. Trimming cost V 6 bases and J 7 bases; bases outside gene matches: 1. Germline V lookup: CDR1 MNHEY, CDR2 SVGAGI. This CDR3 spans 11 amino acids. The CDR3 DNA reads TGTGCCAGCAGCCGGGGGGGGACCCAGTACTTC. Amino acid sequence: CASSRGGTQYF.

CDR3 DNA: TGTGCCAGCAGCGTTGACCTTTCCTACGAGCAGTACTTC. It yields the protein CASSVDLSYEQYF. The chain has TRBV9 and TRBJ2-7; D is unresolved. Trimming pared 2 bases from V and 1 base from J, leaving 7 bases between. The CDR3 loop spans 13 amino acids. Germline V lookup: CDR1 SGDLS, CDR2 YYNGEE.

The chain combines TRBV3-1 (or the pseudogene TRBV3-2) with TRBJ1-1, with no clear D. Germline V CDR1 and CDR2: LGHDT, YNNKEL (reference sequence). Between the trimmed V and J ends, which lost 4 bases and 4 bases, there was a span of 16 bases. This CDR3 region has 15 residues. The CDR3 here is CASSLGNGRATEAFF. In DNA, the CDR3 is TGTGCCAGCAGCCTCGGTAACGGGCGGGCCACTGAAGCTTTCTTT.

There are a few counts of this clone. V is TRBV28 and J is TRBJ1-5, with no clear D. V lost 2 bases and J lost 7, with 12 bases in between. This CDR3 contains 14 residues. The germline V gene encodes CDR1 MDHEN and CDR2 SYDVKM. CDR3 in DNA: TGTGCCAGCAGTTTAGTCATGCGTGGGCAGCCCCAGCATTTT. This sequence encodes CASSLVMRGQPQHF.

The genes are TRBV12-5 and TRBJ2-2; tentatively, D is TRBD1 (6 bases). The CDR3 consists of 12 residues. Germline CDR1 reads LGHNT; CDR2 reads FRNRAP. The V gene lost 7 bases and the J gene lost 7 bases, with 10 bases spanning the gap. The CDR3 nucleotides are TGTGCTAGTGTCCGGGACATCGGGGAGCTGTTTTTT. It translates to CASVRDIGELFF.

The genes are TRBV6-5 and TRBJ1-2; 7 nucleotides line up with TRBD1. From germline, CDR1 is MNHEY and CDR2 SVGAGI. The V gene end was trimmed by 2 bases and the J gene end by 5 bases; junction bases not matched to a gene: 11. The CDR3 has 16 residues. The CDR3 DNA follows: TGTGCCAGCAGTTACGTGCGGACAGGCGGTGGTTATGGCTACACCTTC. As protein: CASSYVRTGGGYGYTF.

V and J are TRBV19 and TRBJ1-2; 11 nucleotides agree with TRBD1. This CDR3 spans 18 amino acids. J gave up 4 bases and V 1 base, and 11 bases lay outside the gene matches. CDR1 and CDR2 (germline): LNHDA, SQIVND (reference sequence). CDR3 DNA sequence: TGTGCCAGTAGTATAGGGCCGGGACAGGGGGAGAACCTCTATGGCTACACCTTC. Its translation is CASSIGPGQGENLYGYTF.

In its sample, this clone was seen a few times. The rearrangement joins TRBV7-3 to TRBJ2-2; 8 bases are shared with TRBD1. The CDR3 totals 16 residues. V shed 2 bases and J 3 bases; nucleotides not matched to a gene: 5. Germline V gives CDR1 SGHTA, CDR2 FQGTGA. The CDR3 DNA follows: TGTGCCAGCAGCTTACCTTCAGGGGGCGACACCGGGGAGCTGTTTTTT. Translated, it gives CASSLPSGGDTGELFF.

This chain links TRBV19 with TRBJ1-2; possible D gene TRBD1, 5 bases. CDR1 is LNHDA and CDR2 is SQIVND in the germline V gene (reference sequence). This CDR3 spans 14 amino acids. V was clipped by 7 bases and J by 8 bases, with 20 bases between them. The chain's CDR3 is CASTGSRSVGGYTF. CDR3 in DNA: TGTGCCAGTACAGGGAGCAGGTCCGTCGGGGGCTACACCTTC.

This rearrangement joins TRBV5-5 to TRBJ1-1; possibly TRBD1 for D (5 bases). The CDR3 covers 16 residues. Trimming cost V 2 bases and J 4 bases, with 18 bases left between them. Germline V gives CDR1 SGHKS, CDR2 YYEKEE (reference sequence). DNA of the CDR3: TGTGCCAGCAGCTTTAACACCGGGGCCACGGGCACTGAAGCTTTCTTT. It is translated as CASSFNTGATGTEAFF.

V is TRBV18 and J is TRBJ1-1; D is possibly TRBD1 (5 bases). V was trimmed by 5 bases and J by 4 bases, leaving 11 bases between them. The CDR3 is 13 amino acids. Germline CDR1 reads KGHSH; CDR2 reads LQKENI. The DNA for the CDR3 is TGTGCCAGCTCATCGGGGGTGGCCACTGAAGCTTTCTTT. It codes for CASSSGVATEAFF.

The DNA of the CDR3 is TGTGCCAGCAGAGGACTAGCGGGGGCCTACAATGAGCAGTTCTTC. This translates into CASRGLAGAYNEQFF. V gene TRBV11-2 combines with J gene TRBJ2-1, with 13 bases that match TRBD2. V was clipped by 6 bases and J by 2 bases; unmatched bases: 1. This CDR3 has 15 residues. From germline, CDR1 is SGHAT and CDR2 FQNNGV.

The chain joins TRBV4-3 to TRBJ2-7; TRBD1 agrees at 8 bases. The ends lost 1 base at V and 3 bases at J; junction bases unmatched: 8. Per the germline V gene, CDR1 is LGHNA and CDR2 is YSLEER. The CDR3 consists of 16 residues. The CDR3 bases are TGCGCCAGCAGCCAAGGCAGGACAGGGAACGGCTACGAGCAGTACTTC. Amino acid sequence: CASSQGRTGNGYEQYF.

The rearrangement joins TRBV18 to TRBJ2-3, with 9 bases that match TRBD1. The V gene's germline CDR1 is KGHSH and CDR2 LQKENI. Trimming cost V 2 bases and J 4 bases; bases outside gene matches: 7. The CDR3 extends over 16 amino acids. This CDR3 reads CASSPGTGRGADTQYF. The CDR3 DNA follows: TGTGCCAGCTCACCAGGGACAGGGAGAGGGGCAGATACGCAGTATTTT.

This rearrangement joins TRBV29-1 to TRBJ2-3; D is ambiguous. V was shortened by 0 bases and J by 1 base, with 8 bases between the two germline ends. CDR1 is SQVTM, CDR2 ANQGSEA, per germline. CDR3 size: 14 residues. The CDR3 nucleotides read TGCAGCGTTGAAGATCGTGGCGGCACAGATACGCAGTATTTT. It encodes CSVEDRGGTDTQYF.

This rearrangement joins TRBV27 to TRBJ2-1, with 12 bases lining up with TRBD2. Germline V gene lookup returns CDR1 MNHEY and CDR2 SMNVEV (reference sequence). The CDR3 extends over 13 amino acids. J was trimmed by 7 bases and V by 8 bases; bases with no gene match: 3. CDR3 in DNA: TGTGCCAGCGGACTAGCGGGGCGGAATGAGCAGTTCTTC. This sequence encodes CASGLAGRNEQFF.

This rearrangement joins TRBV4-1 to TRBJ1-5, with D maybe TRBD1 (5 bases). The CDR3 has 15 amino acids. Germline loops: CDR1 MGHRA, CDR2 YSYEKL. V lost 0 bases and J 7 bases, leaving 13 bases between the germline ends. The DNA of the CDR3 is TGCGCCAGCAGCCAAGATGGGGCTTCTGAACAGCCCCAGCATTTT. Its protein is CASSQDGASEQPQHF.

CDR3 nucleotides: TGTGCCAGCAGGCCCGGACTAGCGGCAATCAACTACGAGCAGTACTTC. It specifies CASRPGLAAINYEQYF. The chain is built from TRBV5-4 and TRBJ2-7, with TRBD2 matching 10 bases. V was clipped by 5 bases and J by 3 bases; unmatched bases: 11. Germline V lookup: CDR1 SGHNT, CDR2 YYREEE (reference sequence). CDR3 length: 16 residues.

The chain joins TRBV6-2 or TRBV6-3 to TRBJ2-4, with D tentatively TRBD1 (7 bases). The length of the CDR3 is 16 residues. V was pared by 6 bases and J by 5 bases, with 20 bases between. CDR1 MNHEY and CDR2 SVGEGT come from the germline V gene. CDR3 sequence reads: CASSRQGTGVQNIQYF. The CDR3 DNA reads as TGTGCCAGCAGCCGACAGGGTACGGGGGTACAAAACATTCAGTACTTC.

V and J are TRBV7-9 and TRBJ1-1; the match to TRBD1 covers 7 bases. This CDR3 contains 15 residues. Unmatched junction bases numbered 10, after V lost 5 bases and J lost 4 bases. The germline V gene has CDR1 SEHNR and CDR2 FQNEAQ (reference sequence). The chain's CDR3 is CASSVRQGGVTEAFF. The DNA for the CDR3 is TGTGCCAGCAGCGTGCGACAGGGTGGGGTCACTGAAGCTTTCTTT.

The chain employs TRBV2 and TRBJ2-5; no definite D call. The CDR3 totals 12 residues. The germline V and J ends were trimmed by 5 bases and 5 bases, with 9 bases remaining between them. The germline V gene has CDR1 SNHLY and CDR2 FYNNEI. This CDR3 is CASSLWDETQYF. The CDR3 DNA is TGTGCCAGCAGTCTATGGGATGAGACCCAGTACTTC.

The V call is TRBV18, the J call TRBJ1-1; D may be TRBD1 (5 bases). CDR1 KGHSH and CDR2 LQKENI come from the germline V gene. Trimming removed 4 bases from V and 1 base from J, with 10 bases in between. This CDR3 spans 14 amino acids. The chain's CDR3 is CASSHDSTNTEAFF. CDR3 DNA sequence: TGTGCCAGCTCACACGACAGCACGAACACTGAAGCTTTCTTT.

This clone was seen only once. The V call is TRBV19, the J call TRBJ2-3; 9 bases line up with TRBD2. The germline CDR1 and CDR2 sequences are LNHDA and SQIVND (reference sequence). The V and J ends lost 1 base and 5 bases, in that order; junction bases with no gene match: 7. The CDR3 extends over 16 amino acids. The CDR3: CASSIGQLAGGDTQYF. DNA of the CDR3: TGTGCCAGTAGTATAGGTCAACTAGCGGGTGGAGATACGCAGTATTTT.

V usage is TRBV19 and J usage is TRBJ1-1, with TRBD1 matching 7 bases. CDR3 length: 14 amino acids. The junction had 6 bases not matched to a gene; V was cut back by 6 bases and J by 2 bases. Germline loops: CDR1 LNHDA, CDR2 SQIVND (reference sequence). CDR3 loop: CASRTGQPNTEAFF. The CDR3 nucleotides are TGTGCCAGTAGGACGGGACAGCCTAACACTGAAGCTTTCTTT.

This rearrangement joins TRBV28 to TRBJ2-5; possibly TRBD1 or TRBD2 for D (5 bases each). This CDR3 comprises 14 residues. Trimming left V 5 bases short and J 5 bases short, with 15 bases between. CDR1 MDHEN and CDR2 SYDVKM come from the germline V gene. The CDR3 loop is CASSDRDGHETQYF. CDR3 sequence (DNA): TGTGCCAGCAGTGACCGGGACGGGCATGAGACCCAGTACTTC. The whole variable domain, remainder taken from reference TRBV28 and TRBJ2-5, is DVKVTQSSRYLVKRTGEKVFLECVQDMDHENMFWYRQDPGLGLRLIYFSYDVKMKEKGDIPEGYSVSREKKERFSLILESASTNQTSMYLCASSDRDGHETQYFGPGTRLLVL.